These T cell receptor beta chains were read from a single sample in a study of identical twins. In TCRdb, the 5' RACE reads were re-called with MiXCR into one record per CDR3 protein. The sample has approximately 590,000 distinct CDR3 sequences; around a tenth are singletons. The same sample was also used in a study of yellow fever vaccine responses in identical twins.

Sequenced: PBMCs. These receptors were obtained from a woman in her late teens or twenties in good health. The CDR3 runs from the conserved cysteine through the conserved F or W. Fields, in order: V gene, clone size, D gene, J gene, CDR3 protein, CDR3 DNA. A D gene is named only where the DNA matches it firmly. Expanded clones get a size class; other rows say once, few or many, or leave the size out.

TRBV20-1	few	TRBD1	TRBJ1-1	CSAPKTGSSGEAFF	TGCAGTGCTCCCAAGACAGGGAGTTCGGGTGAAGCTTTCTTT
TRBV7-2	.	.	TRBJ2-3	CASSLGARSLDTQYF	TGTGCCAGCAGCTTGGGGGCCCGGTCGTTAGATACGCAGTATTTT
TRBV5-1	.	TRBD1	TRBJ2-1	CASSLESQGARGEQFF	TGCGCCAGCAGCTTGGAGTCTCAGGGGGCGCGGGGTGAGCAGTTCTTC
TRBV18	many	TRBD1	TRBJ2-1	CAGWGTDISYNEQFF	TGTGCCGGATGGGGGACAGACATCTCCTACAATGAGCAGTTCTTC
TRBV18	.	.	TRBJ2-7	CASSPRLTHEQYF	TGTGCCAGCTCCCCTAGGCTCACCCACGAGCAGTACTTC
TRBV11-2	few	.	TRBJ2-3	CASSLGSLALPTGTDTQYF	TGTGCCAGCAGCTTGGGTAGTCTGGCCTTACCTACCGGCACAGATACGCAGTATTTT
TRBV7-9	few	.	TRBJ2-3	CASSLASGTITDTQYF	TGTGCCAGCAGCTTAGCCTCCGGGACGATCACAGATACGCAGTATTTT
TRBV19	.	.	TRBJ2-1	CASSIGLGEGYNEQFF	TGTGCCAGTAGTATAGGTCTGGGGGAAGGCTACAATGAGCAGTTCTTC
TRBV6-1	.	.	TRBJ1-4	CASGYFRTTNEKLFF	TGTGCCAGCGGCTATTTCAGGACAACTAATGAAAAACTGTTTTTT
TRBV25-1	.	TRBD1	TRBJ2-1	CASSGLPGQGTGSGSSSYNEQFF	TGTGCCAGCAGTGGCCTGCCGGGACAGGGGACTGGTAGCGGGTCTAGCTCCTACAATGAGCAGTTCTTC
TRBV29-1	.	TRBD2	TRBJ2-5	CSVPGLALGETQYF	TGCAGCGTCCCGGGACTAGCCCTAGGGGAGACCCAGTACTTC
TRBV29-1	few	.	TRBJ2-5	CSVGVGSRQETQYF	TGCAGCGTTGGGGTAGGCTCCAGACAAGAGACCCAGTACTTC
TRBV27	few	.	TRBJ2-1	CASSLSLNAGDNGNEQFF	TGTGCCAGCAGTTTATCCCTAAACGCCGGGGACAATGGCAATGAGCAGTTCTTC
TRBV12-3/TRBV12-4	.	.	TRBJ2-2	CASRVDSATGELFF	TGTGCCAGCAGAGTTGACAGCGCCACCGGGGAGCTGTTTTTT
TRBV20-1	many	.	TRBJ2-1	CSASRDNEQFF	TGCAGTGCAAGTAGGGACAATGAGCAGTTCTTC
TRBV11-1	.	.	TRBJ2-7	CASSAGPRERNEQYF	TGTGCCAGCAGCGCGGGGCCCAGGGAGCGGAACGAGCAGTACTTC
TRBV10-3	.	.	TRBJ2-1	CAISDLTGTISYNEQFF	TGTGCCATCAGTGATCTTACCGGGACCATCTCCTACAATGAGCAGTTCTTC
TRBV5-1	many	.	TRBJ1-5	CASNSKQALGTNQPQHF	TGCGCCAGTAACTCGAAGCAGGCCCTCGGGACCAATCAGCCCCAGCATTTT
TRBV12-3/TRBV12-4	many	.	TRBJ1-6	CASLKGGGNSPLHF	TGTGCCAGCCTCAAGGGGGGGGGGAATTCACCCCTCCACTTT
TRBV5-1	many	TRBD2	TRBJ2-3	CASSFAGLAASTDTQYF	TGCGCCAGCAGCTTCGCGGGACTAGCGGCGAGCACAGATACGCAGTATTTT
TRBV29-1	few	TRBD1	TRBJ2-3	CSVGDRGFRTDTQYF	TGCAGCGTCGGAGACAGGGGGTTTCGGACAGATACGCAGTATTTT
TRBV3-1	many	.	TRBJ2-3	CASSQSNPDTQYF	TGTGCCAGCAGCCAGTCAAACCCAGATACGCAGTATTTT
TRBV29-1	.	TRBD1	TRBJ2-3	CSVVQGTPTDTQYF	TGCAGCGTTGTACAGGGGACCCCCACAGATACGCAGTATTTT
TRBV11-2	few	.	TRBJ2-7	CASSLGRGPDYEQYF	TGTGCCAGCAGCTTAGGTCGCGGGCCAGACTACGAGCAGTACTTC
TRBV29-1	many	.	TRBJ2-5	CSVGLTAQETQYF	TGCAGCGTTGGGTTAACGGCCCAAGAGACCCAGTACTTC
TRBV7-2	few	TRBD2	TRBJ2-5	CASSLKGISGGQETQYF	TGTGCCAGCAGCTTAAAGGGGATTAGCGGGGGCCAAGAGACCCAGTACTTC
TRBV29-1	few	.	TRBJ2-7	CSVEGGGTNYEQYF	TGCAGCGTTGAAGGAGGGGGAACCAACTACGAGCAGTACTTC
TRBV6-5	few	.	TRBJ1-5	CASSYSNRRNYSNQPQHF	TGTGCCAGCAGTTACTCCAACAGGAGAAATTATAGCAATCAGCCCCAGCATTTT
TRBV2	.	.	TRBJ2-1	CATTADSYNEQFF	TGTGCCACCACCGCGGACTCCTACAATGAGCAGTTCTTC
TRBV5-5	many	.	TRBJ1-1	CASSPGGTVMNTEAFF	TGTGCCAGCAGCCCGGGGGGGACGGTCATGAACACTGAAGCTTTCTTT
TRBV3-1	.	.	TRBJ1-1	CASSQVSGAAEAFF	TGTGCCAGCAGCCAAGTGTCGGGGGCCGCGGAAGCTTTCTTT
TRBV6-1	few	.	TRBJ2-5	CASKVGGLGETQYF	TGTGCCAGCAAAGTGGGGGGGCTCGGGGAGACCCAGTACTTC
TRBV7-9	many	TRBD2	TRBJ2-7	CATSGGGGSYEQYF	TGTGCCACCTCTGGGGGGGGAGGAAGTTACGAGCAGTACTTC
TRBV20-1	many	.	TRBJ2-7	CSACRDPYEQYF	TGCAGTGCATGCCGGGACCCCTACGAGCAGTACTTC
TRBV27	.	TRBD1	TRBJ2-7	CASSSGTGATYEQYF	TGTGCCAGCAGTTCAGGGACAGGGGCTACCTACGAGCAGTACTTC
TRBV7-2	many	TRBD2	TRBJ2-3	CASSSGEGQVDTQYF	TGTGCCAGCAGCTCCGGGGAGGGGCAGGTTGATACGCAGTATTTT
TRBV7-2	many	.	TRBJ1-4	CASTLDPGGYEKLFF	TGTGCCAGCACCCTGGACCCGGGGGGCTATGAAAAACTGTTTTTT
TRBV29-1	many	.	TRBJ2-2	CSVDVGGNTGELFF	TGCAGCGTTGATGTGGGAGGGAACACCGGGGAGCTGTTTTTT
TRBV25-1	few	.	TRBJ1-1	CASPKGEGKTEAFF	TGTGCCAGCCCCAAGGGGGAAGGGAAGACTGAAGCTTTCTTT
TRBV20-1	.	.	TRBJ1-1	CSARGQKKNTEAFF	TGCAGTGCTAGAGGACAGAAAAAGAACACTGAAGCTTTCTTT
TRBV11-2	many	TRBD2	TRBJ2-1	CASSLIGLAGSSYNEQFF	TGTGCCAGCAGCTTAATAGGGCTAGCGGGATCCTCCTACAATGAGCAGTTCTTC
TRBV7-2	many	TRBD1	TRBJ2-7	CASSPGQGIDEQYF	TGTGCCAGCAGCCCGGGACAGGGAATAGACGAGCAGTACTTC
TRBV20-1	.	.	TRBJ2-7	CSARWGKGSYEQYF	TGCAGTGCTAGATGGGGCAAAGGATCCTACGAGCAGTACTTC
TRBV5-1	few	.	TRBJ2-3	CASSLQEDTQYF	TGCGCCAGCAGCTTACAGGAAGATACGCAGTATTTT
TRBV28	few	TRBD1	TRBJ2-3	CASRSTGTDTQYF	TGTGCCAGCAGGTCGACAGGGACAGATACGCAGTATTTT